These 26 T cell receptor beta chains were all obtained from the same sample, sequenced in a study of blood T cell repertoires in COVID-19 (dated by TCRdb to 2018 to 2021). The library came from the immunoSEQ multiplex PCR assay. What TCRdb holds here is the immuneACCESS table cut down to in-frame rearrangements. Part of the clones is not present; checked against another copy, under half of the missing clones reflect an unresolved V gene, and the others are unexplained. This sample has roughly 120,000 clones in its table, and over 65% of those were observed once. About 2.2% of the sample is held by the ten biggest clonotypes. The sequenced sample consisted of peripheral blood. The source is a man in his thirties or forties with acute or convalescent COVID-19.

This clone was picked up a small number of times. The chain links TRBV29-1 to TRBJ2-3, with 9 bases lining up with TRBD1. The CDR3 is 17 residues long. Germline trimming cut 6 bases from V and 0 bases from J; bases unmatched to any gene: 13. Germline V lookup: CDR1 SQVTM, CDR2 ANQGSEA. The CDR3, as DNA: TGCAGCGTCGATGGGACAGGGAGCGACTATAGCACAGATACGCAGTATTTT. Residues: CSVDGTGSDYSTDTQYF.

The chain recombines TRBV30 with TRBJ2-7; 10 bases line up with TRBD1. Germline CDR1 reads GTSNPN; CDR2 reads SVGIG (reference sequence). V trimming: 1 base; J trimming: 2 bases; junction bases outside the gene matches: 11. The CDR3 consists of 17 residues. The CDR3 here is CAWSDGTGAERAYEQYF. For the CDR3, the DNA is TGTGCCTGGAGTGATGGGACAGGGGCGGAAAGAGCCTACGAGCAGTACTTC.

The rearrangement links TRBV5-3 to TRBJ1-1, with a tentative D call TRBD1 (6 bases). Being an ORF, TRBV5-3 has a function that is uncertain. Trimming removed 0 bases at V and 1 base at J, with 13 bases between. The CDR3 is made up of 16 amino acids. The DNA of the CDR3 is TGTGCCAGAAGCTTGGCAGGGGAAGAGAGGAACACTGAAGCTTTCTTT. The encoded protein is CARSLAGEERNTEAFF.

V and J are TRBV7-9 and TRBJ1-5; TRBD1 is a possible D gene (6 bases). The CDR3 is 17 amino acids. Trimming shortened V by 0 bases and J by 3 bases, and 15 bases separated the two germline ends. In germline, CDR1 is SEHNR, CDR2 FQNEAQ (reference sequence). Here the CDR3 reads CASSLALGALDNQPQHF. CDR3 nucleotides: TGTGCCAGCAGCTTAGCTCTGGGGGCCTTAGACAATCAGCCCCAGCATTTT.

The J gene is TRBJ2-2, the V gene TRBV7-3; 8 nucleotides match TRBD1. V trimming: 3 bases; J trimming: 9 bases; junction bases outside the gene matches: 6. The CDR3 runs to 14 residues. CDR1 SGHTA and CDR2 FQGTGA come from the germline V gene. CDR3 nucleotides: TGTGCCAGCAGCTTGGGGCAGGGGGCTCGGGAGCTGTTTTTT. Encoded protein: CASSLGQGARELFF.

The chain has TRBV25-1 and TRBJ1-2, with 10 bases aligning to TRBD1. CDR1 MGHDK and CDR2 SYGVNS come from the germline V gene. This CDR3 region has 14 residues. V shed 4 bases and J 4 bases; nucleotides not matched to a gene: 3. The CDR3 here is CASSGTGGFYGYTF. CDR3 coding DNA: TGTGCCAGCAGTGGGACAGGGGGATTCTATGGCTACACCTTC.

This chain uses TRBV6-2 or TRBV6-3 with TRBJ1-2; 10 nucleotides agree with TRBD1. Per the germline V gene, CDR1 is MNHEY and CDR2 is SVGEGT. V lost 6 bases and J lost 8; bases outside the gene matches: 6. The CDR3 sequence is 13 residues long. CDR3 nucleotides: TGTGCCAGCAGCCGGGGACAGGGGATAGGCTACACCTTC. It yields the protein CASSRGQGIGYTF.

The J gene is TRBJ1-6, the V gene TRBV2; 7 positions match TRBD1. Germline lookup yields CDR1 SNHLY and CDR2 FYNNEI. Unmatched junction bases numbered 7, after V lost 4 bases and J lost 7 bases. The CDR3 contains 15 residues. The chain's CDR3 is CASSVTGLANSPLHF. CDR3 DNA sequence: TGTGCCAGCAGTGTGACAGGGTTGGCCAATTCACCCCTCCACTTT.

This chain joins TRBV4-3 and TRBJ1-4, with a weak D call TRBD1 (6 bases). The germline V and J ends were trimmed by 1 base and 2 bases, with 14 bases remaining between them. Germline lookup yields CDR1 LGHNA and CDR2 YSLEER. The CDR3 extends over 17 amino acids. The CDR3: CASSQGAGEGTNEKLFF. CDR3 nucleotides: TGCGCCAGCAGCCAAGGGGCAGGGGAGGGGACTAATGAAAAACTGTTTTTT.

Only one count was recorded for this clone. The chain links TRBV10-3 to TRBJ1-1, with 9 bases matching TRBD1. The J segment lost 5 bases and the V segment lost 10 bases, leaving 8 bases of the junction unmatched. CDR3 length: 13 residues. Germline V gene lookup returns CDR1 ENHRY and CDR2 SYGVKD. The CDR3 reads CATIRQGGTEAFF. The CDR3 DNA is TGTGCCACCATTAGACAGGGGGGGACTGAAGCTTTCTTT.

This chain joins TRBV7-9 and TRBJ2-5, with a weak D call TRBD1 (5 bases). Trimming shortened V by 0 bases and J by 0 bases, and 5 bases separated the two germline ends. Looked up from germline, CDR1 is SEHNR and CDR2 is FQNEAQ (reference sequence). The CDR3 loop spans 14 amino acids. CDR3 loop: CASSLARDQETQYF. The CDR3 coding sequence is TGTGCCAGCAGCTTAGCCAGGGACCAAGAGACCCAGTACTTC. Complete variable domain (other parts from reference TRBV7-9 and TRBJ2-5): DTGVSQNPRHKITKRGQNVTFRCDPISEHNRLYWYRQTLGQGPEFLTYFQNEAQLEKSRLLSDRFSAERPKGSFSTLEIQRTEQGDSAMYLCASSLARDQETQYFGPGTRLLVL.

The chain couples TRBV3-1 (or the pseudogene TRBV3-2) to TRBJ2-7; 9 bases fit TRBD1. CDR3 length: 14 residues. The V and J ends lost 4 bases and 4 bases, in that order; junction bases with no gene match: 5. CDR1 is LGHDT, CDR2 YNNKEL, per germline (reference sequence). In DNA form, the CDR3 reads TGTGCCAGCAGCCTAGGGACAGGGTCGTACGAGCAGTACTTC. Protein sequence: CASSLGTGSYEQYF.

The CDR3 DNA sequence: TGTGCCAGCAGCTTCTCCGGGGTGTCTGGCTACACCTTC. The encoded protein is CASSFSGVSGYTF. The J gene is TRBJ1-2, the V gene TRBV5-8; D not certain. The length of the CDR3 is 13 residues. V was trimmed by 2 bases and J by 7 bases, leaving 12 bases between them. Germline-derived CDR1 and CDR2 are SGHTS and YDEGEE.

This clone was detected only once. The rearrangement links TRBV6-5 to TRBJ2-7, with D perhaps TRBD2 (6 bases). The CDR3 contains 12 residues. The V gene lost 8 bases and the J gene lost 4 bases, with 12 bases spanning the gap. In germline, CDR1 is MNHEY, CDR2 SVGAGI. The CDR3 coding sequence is TGTGCCAGCGGAAGGGACTCGTACGAGCAGTACGTC. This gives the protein CASGRDSYEQYV.

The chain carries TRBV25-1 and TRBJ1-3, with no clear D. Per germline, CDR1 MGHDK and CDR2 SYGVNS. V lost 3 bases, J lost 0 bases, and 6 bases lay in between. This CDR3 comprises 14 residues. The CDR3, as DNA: TGTGCCAGCAGTGAGTTATTCTCTGGAAACACCATATATTTT. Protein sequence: CASSELFSGNTIYF. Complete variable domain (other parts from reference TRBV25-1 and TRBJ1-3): EADIYQTPRYLVIGTGKKITLECSQTMGHDKMYWYQQDPGMELHLIHYSYGVNSTEKGDLSSESTVSRIRTEHFPLTLESARPSHTSQYLCASSELFSGNTIYFGEGSWLTVV.

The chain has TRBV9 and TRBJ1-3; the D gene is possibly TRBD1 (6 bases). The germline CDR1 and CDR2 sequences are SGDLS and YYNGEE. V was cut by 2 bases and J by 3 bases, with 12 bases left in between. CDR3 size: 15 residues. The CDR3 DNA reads TGTGCCAGCAGCGTTGCGGGGGCGGGTGGAAACACCATATATTTT. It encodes CASSVAGAGGNTIYF. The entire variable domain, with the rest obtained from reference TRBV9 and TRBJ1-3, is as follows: DSGVTQTPKHLITATGQRVTLRCSPRSGDLSVYWYQQSLDQGLQFLIQYYNGEERAKGNILERFSAQQFPDLHSELNLSSLELGDSALYFCASSVAGAGGNTIYFGEGSWLTVV.

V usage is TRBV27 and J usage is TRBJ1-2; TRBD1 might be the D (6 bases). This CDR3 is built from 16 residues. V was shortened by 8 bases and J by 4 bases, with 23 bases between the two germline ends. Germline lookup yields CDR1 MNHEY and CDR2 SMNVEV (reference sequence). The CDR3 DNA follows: TGTGCCAGCGGATCCATATTCGGACAGACCCTCTATGGCTACACCTTC. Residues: CASGSIFGQTLYGYTF.

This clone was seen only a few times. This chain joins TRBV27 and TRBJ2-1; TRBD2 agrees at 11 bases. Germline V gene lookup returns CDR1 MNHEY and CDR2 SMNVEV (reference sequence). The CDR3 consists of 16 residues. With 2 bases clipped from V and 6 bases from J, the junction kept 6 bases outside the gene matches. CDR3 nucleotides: TGTGCCAGCAGTTTACTAGCGGGGGGTATGGGCAATGAGCAGTTCTTC. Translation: CASSLLAGGMGNEQFF.

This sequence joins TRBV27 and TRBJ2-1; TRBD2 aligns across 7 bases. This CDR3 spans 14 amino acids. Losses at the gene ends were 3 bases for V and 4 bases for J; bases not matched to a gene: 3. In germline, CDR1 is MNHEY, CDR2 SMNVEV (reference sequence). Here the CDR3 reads CASSFGRSYNEQFF. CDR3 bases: TGTGCCAGCAGTTTCGGGAGGTCTTACAATGAGCAGTTCTTC.

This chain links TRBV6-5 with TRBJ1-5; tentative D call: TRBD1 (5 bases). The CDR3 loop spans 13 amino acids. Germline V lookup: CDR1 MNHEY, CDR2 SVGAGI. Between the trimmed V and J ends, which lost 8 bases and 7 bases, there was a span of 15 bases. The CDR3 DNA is TGTGCCAGCGGAGTTTTGGGGCAACAGCCCCAGCATTTT. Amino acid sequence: CASGVLGQQPQHF.

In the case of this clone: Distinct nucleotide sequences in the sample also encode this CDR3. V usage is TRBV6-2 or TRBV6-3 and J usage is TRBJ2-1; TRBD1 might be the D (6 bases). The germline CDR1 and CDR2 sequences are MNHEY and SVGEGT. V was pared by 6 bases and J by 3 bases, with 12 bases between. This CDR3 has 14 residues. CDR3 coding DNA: TGTGCCAGCAGCCCCGGACAGAGCTACAATGAGCAGTTCTTC. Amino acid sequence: CASSPGQSYNEQFF.

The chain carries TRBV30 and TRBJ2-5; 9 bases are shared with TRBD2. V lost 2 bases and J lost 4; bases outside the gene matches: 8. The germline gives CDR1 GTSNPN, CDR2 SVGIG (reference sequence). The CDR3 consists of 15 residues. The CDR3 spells CAWSTLAGFGETQYF. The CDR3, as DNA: TGTGCCTGGAGTACCCTAGCGGGATTTGGAGAGACCCAGTACTTC.

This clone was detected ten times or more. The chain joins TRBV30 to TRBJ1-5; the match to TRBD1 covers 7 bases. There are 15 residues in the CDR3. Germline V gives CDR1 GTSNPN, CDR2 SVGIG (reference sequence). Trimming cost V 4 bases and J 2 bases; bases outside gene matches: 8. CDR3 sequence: CAWTQGGRGNQPQHF. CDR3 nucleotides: TGTGCCTGGACCCAGGGGGGAAGGGGCAATCAGCCCCAGCATTTT.

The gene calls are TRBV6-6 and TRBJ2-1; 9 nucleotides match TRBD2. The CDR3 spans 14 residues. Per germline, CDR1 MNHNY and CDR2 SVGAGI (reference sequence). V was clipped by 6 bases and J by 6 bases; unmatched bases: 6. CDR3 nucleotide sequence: TGTGCCAGCAGGGGCAATAGCGGGGGCAATGAGCAGTTCTTC. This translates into CASRGNSGGNEQFF.

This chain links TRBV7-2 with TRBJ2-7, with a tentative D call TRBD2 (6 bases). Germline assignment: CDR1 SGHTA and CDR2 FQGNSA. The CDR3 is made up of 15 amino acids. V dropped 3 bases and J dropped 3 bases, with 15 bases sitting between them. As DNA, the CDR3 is TGTGCCAGCAGCTTTGGTAGCGGAGCCAACTACGAGCAGTACGTC. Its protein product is CASSFGSGANYEQYV.

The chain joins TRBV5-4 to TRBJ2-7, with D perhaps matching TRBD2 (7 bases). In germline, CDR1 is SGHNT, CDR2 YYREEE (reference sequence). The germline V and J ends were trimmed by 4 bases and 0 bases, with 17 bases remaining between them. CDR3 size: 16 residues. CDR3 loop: CASSPVSGGSSYEQYF. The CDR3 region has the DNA TGTGCCAGCAGCCCGGTTTCGGGGGGCAGCTCCTACGAGCAGTACTTC.